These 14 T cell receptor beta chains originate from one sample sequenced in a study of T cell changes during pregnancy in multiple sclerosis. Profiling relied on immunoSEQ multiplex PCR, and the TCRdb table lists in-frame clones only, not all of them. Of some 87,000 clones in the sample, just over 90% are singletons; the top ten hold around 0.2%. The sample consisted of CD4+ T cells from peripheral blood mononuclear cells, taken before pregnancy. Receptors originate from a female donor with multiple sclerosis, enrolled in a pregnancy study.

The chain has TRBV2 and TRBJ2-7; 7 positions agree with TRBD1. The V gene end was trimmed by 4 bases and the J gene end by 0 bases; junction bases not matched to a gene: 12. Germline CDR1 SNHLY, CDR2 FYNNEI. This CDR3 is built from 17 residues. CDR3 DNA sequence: TGTGCCAGCAGTGGCCTCCGAGGACAGGTCAGCTCCTACGAGCAGTACTTC. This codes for CASSGLRGQVSSYEQYF.

CDR3 amino acids: CASSQVMAGWGETQYF. DNA of the CDR3: TGTGCCAGCAGTCAAGTGATGGCAGGGTGGGGAGAGACCCAGTACTTC. The rearrangement uses TRBV5-8 and TRBJ2-5; D perhaps matches TRBD1 (5 bases). The CDR3 is 16 amino acids. Germline CDR1 and CDR2: SGHTS and YDEGEE. Trimming pared 5 bases from V and 4 bases from J, leaving 21 bases between.

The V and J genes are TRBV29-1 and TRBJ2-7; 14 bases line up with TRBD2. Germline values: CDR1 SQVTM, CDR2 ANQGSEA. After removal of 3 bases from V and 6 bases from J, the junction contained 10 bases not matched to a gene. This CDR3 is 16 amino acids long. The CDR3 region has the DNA TGCAGCGTTGACCCGGGACTAGCGGGAGCCCCTTTCGAGCAGTACTTC. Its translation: CSVDPGLAGAPFEQYF.

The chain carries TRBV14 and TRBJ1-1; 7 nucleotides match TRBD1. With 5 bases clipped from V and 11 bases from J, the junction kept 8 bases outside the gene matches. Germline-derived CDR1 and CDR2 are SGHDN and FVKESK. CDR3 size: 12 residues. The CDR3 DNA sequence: TGTGCCAGCAGCAAGGGGGCCCTTGGGGCTTTCTTT. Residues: CASSKGALGAFF.

The CDR3 loop is CASSPLAASYNEQFF. The CDR3 nucleotides are TGTGCCAGCAGTCCTCTAGCGGCATCCTACAATGAGCAGTTCTTC. The chain links TRBV6-5 to TRBJ2-1; 7 bases match TRBD2. V lost 5 bases and J lost 1; bases outside the gene matches: 5. This CDR3 region has 15 residues. Germline CDR1 MNHEY, CDR2 SVGAGI.

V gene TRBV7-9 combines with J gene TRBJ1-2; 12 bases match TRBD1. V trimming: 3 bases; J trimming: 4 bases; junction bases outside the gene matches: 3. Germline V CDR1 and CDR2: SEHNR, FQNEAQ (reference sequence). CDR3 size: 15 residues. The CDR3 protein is CASSLGQGAVYGYTF. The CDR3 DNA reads TGTGCCAGCAGCTTGGGACAGGGGGCGGTCTATGGCTACACCTTC.

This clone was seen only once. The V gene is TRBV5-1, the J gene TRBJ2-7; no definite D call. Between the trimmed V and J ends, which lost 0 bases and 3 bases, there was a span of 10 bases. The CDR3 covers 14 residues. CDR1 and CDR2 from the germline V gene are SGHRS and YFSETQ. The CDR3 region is CASSLAPTLYEQYF. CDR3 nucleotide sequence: TGCGCCAGCAGCTTGGCCCCTACCCTCTACGAGCAGTACTTC.

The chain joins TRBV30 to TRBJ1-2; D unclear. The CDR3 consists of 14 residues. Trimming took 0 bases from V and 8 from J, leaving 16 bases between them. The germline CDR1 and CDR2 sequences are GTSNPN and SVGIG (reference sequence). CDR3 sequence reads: CAWSVVPGRVGYTF. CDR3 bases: TGTGCCTGGAGTGTAGTTCCGGGTCGGGTAGGCTACACCTTC.

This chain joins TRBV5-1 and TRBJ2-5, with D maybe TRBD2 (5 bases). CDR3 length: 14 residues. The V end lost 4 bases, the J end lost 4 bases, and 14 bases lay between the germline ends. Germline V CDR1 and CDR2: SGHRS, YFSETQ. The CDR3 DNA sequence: TGCGCCAGCAGCCTCCTGGGGAGCAGAGAGACCCAGTACTTC. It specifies CASSLLGSRETQYF. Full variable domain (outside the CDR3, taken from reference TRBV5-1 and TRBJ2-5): KAGVTQTPRYLIKTRGQQVTLSCSPISGHRSVSWYQQTPGQGLQFLFEYFSETQRNKGNFPGRFSGRQFSNSRSEMNVSTLELGDSALYLCASSLLGSRETQYFGPGTRLLVL.

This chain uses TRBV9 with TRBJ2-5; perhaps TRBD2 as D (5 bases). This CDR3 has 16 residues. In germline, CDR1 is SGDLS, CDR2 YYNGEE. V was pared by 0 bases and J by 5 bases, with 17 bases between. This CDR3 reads CASSVGFAGTRETQYF. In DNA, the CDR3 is TGTGCCAGCAGCGTAGGCTTTGCGGGCACAAGGGAGACCCAGTACTTC.

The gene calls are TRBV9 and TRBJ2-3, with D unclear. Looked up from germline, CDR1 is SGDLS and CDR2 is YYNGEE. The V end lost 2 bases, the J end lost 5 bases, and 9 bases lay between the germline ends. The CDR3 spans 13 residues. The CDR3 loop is CASSVLSGDTQYF. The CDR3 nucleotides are TGTGCCAGCAGCGTCCTCAGTGGAGATACGCAGTATTTT.

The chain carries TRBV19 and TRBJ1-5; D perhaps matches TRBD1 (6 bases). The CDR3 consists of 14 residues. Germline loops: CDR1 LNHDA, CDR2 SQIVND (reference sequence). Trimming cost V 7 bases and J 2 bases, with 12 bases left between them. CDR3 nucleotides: TGTGCCAGTATTTCCGGACAGCGCAATCAGCCCCAGCATTTT. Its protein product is CASISGQRNQPQHF.

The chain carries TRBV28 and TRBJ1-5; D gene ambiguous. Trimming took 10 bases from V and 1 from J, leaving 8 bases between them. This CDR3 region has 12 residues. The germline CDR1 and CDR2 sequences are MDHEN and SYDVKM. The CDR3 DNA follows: TGTGCCACCCTCTCGAGCAATCAGCCCCAGCATTTT. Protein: CATLSSNQPQHF.

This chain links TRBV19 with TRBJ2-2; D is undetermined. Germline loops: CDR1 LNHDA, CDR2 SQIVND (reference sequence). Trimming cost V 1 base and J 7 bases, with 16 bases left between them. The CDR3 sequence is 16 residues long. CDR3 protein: CASSIVPSGYFGELFF. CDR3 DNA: TGTGCCAGTAGTATAGTCCCCTCGGGTTACTTCGGGGAGCTGTTTTTT.